Listed here is a single TCR beta chain. The antigen is not known. Between the trimmed V and J ends, which lost 4 bases and 4 bases, there was a span of 17 bases. Germline values: CDR1 MGHRA, CDR2 YSYEKL. This CDR3 is built from 15 residues. TCRdb reanalysed the RT-PCR reads using MiXCR and keeps one entry per CDR3 protein. The table has roughly 700,000 distinct CDR3 sequences, roughly 14% seen once. This entry comes from a study of response to subunit inactivated influenza vaccine. Whole-study results and caveats: That few new T cells are recruited by each seasonal influenza vaccination was the authors' suggestion.

V gene TRBV4-1 combines with J gene TRBJ2-7, with a tentative D call TRBD2 (5 bases). This receptor was taken from a man aged 45-65 years who received an inactivated influenza vaccine. The sequencing here drew on PBMCs from blood, taken 11 to 12 days after vaccination. CDR3 in DNA: TGCGCCAGCAGCCCCTCAGGACTGTTCCCTTACGAGCAGTACTTC. Amino acids: CASSPSGLFPYEQYF.